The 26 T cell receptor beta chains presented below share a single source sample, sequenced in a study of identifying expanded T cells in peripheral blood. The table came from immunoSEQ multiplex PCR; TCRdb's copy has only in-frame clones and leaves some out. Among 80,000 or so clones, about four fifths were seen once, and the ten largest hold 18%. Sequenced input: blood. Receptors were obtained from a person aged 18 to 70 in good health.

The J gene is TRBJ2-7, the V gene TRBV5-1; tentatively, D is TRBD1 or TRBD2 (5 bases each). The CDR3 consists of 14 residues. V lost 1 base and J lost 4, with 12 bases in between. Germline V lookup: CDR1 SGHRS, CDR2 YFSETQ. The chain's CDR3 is CASSLRDASYEQYF. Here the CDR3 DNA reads TGCGCCAGCAGCTTGAGGGACGCAAGTTACGAGCAGTACTTC.

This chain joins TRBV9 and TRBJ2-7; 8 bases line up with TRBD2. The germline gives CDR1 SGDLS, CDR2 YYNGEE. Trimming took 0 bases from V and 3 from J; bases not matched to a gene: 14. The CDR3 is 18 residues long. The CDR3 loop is CASSVGPGGEPLGYEQYF. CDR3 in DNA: TGTGCCAGCAGCGTAGGCCCCGGGGGGGAGCCTTTGGGCTACGAGCAGTACTTC.

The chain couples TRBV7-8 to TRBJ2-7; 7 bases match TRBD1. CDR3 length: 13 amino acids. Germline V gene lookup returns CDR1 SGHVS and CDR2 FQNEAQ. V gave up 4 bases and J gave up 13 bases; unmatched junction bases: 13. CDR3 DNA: TGTGCCAGCAGCTCCCCGAGGTCGGGACAGTTTTACTTC. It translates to CASSSPRSGQFYF.

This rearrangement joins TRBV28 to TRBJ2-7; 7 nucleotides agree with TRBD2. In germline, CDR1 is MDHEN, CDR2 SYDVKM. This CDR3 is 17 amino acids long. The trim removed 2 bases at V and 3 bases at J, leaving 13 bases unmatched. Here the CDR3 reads CASSLRAGGGLGYEQYF. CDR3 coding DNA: TGTGCCAGCAGTTTACGGGCTGGGGGGGGATTAGGCTACGAGCAGTACTTC. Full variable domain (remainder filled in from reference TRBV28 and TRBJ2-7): DVKVTQSSRYLVKRTGEKVFLECVQDMDHENMFWYRQDPGLGLRLIYFSYDVKMKEKGDIPEGYSVSREKKERFSLILESASTNQTSMYLCASSLRAGGGLGYEQYFGPGTRLTVT.

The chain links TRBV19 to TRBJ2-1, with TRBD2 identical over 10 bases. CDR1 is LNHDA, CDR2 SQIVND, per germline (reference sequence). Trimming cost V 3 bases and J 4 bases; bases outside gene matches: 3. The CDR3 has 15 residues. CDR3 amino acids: CASSIEAGGYNEQFF. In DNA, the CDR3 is TGTGCCAGTAGTATTGAAGCGGGAGGGTACAATGAGCAGTTCTTC.

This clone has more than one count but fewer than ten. The CDR3 protein is CASSARATRENYGYTF. The CDR3 region has the DNA TGTGCCAGCAGTGCCCGGGCCACGCGGGAAAACTATGGCTACACCTTC. The genes are TRBV6-1 and TRBJ1-2, with D hard to call. This CDR3 contains 16 residues. The germline V gene has CDR1 MNHNS and CDR2 SASEGT. V was shortened by 4 bases and J by 2 bases, with 17 bases between the two germline ends.

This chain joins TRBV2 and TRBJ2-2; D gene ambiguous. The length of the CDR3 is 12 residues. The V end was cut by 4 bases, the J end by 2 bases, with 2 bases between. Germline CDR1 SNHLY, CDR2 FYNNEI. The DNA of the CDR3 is TGTGCCAGCAGTGCAAACACCGGGGAGCTGTTTTTT. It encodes CASSANTGELFF.

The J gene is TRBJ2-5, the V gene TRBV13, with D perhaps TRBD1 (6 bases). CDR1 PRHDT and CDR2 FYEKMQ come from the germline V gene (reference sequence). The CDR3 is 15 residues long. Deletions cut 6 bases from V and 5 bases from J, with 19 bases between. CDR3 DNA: TGTGCCAGCAGGGTGACAGGTCGTATGAAGGAGACCCAGTACTTC. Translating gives CASRVTGRMKETQYF.

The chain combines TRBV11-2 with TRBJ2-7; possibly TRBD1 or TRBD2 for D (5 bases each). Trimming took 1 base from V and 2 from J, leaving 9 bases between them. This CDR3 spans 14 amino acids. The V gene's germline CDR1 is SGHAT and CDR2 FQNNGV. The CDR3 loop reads CASSLAGGTYEQYF. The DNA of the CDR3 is TGTGCCAGCAGCTTAGCTGGGGGTACCTACGAGCAGTACTTC.

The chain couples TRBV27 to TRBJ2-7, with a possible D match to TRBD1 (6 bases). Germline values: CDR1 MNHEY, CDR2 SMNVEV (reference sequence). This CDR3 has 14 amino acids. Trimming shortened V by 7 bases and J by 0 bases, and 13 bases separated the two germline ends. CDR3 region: CASTARGGSYEQYF. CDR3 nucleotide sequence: TGTGCCAGCACCGCCAGGGGCGGCTCCTACGAGCAGTACTTC.

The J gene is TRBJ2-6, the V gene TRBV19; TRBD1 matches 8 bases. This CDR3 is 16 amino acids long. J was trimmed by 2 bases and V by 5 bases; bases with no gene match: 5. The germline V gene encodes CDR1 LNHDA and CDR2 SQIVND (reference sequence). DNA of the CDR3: TGTGCCAGTAGTGTTGGACAGGGTCCTGGGGCCAACGTCCTGACTTTC. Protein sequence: CASSVGQGPGANVLTF.

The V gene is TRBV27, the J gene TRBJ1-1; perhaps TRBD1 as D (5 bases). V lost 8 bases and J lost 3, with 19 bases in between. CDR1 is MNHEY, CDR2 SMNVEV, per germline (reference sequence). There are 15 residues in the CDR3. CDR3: CASELYLKGHTEAFF. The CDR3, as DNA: TGTGCCAGCGAGCTGTACCTGAAGGGACACACTGAAGCTTTCTTT.

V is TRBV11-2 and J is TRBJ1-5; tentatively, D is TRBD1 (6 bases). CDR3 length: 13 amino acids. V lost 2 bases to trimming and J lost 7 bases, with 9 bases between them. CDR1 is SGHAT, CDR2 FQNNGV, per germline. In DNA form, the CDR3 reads TGTGCCAGCAGCTTATCGACAGGACAGCCCCAGCATTTT. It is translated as CASSLSTGQPQHF. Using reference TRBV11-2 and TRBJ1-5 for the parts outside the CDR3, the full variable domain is EAGVAQSPRYKIIEKRQSVAFWCNPISGHATLYWYQQILGQGPKLLIQFQNNGVVDDSQLPKDRFSAERLKGVDSTLKIQPAKLEDSAVYLCASSLSTGQPQHFGDGTRLSIL.

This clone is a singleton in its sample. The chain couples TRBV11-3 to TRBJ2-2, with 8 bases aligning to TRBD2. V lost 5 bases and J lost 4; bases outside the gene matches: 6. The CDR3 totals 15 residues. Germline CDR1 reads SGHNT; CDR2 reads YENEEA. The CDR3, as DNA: TGTGCCAGCAGCGCGAGCGGGAGTGGCACCGGGGAGCTGTTTTTT. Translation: CASSASGSGTGELFF.

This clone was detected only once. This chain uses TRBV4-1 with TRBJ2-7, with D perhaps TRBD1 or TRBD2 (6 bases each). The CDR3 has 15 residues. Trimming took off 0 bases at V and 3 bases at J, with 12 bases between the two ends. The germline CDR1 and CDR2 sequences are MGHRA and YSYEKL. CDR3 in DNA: TGCGCCAGCAGCCAAGAAGGGGGGAGATTCTACGAGCAGTACTTC. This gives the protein CASSQEGGRFYEQYF.

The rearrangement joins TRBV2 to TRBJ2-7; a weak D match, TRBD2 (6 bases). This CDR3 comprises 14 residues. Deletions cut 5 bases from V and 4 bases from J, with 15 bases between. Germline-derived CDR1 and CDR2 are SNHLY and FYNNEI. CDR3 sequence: CASSWTGEGYEQYF. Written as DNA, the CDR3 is TGTGCCAGCAGTTGGACGGGAGAGGGGTACGAGCAGTACTTC.

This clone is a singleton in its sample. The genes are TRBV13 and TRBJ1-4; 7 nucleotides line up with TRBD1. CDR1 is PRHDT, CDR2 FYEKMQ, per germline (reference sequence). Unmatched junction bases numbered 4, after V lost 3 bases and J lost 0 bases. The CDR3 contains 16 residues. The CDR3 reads CASSLGTDATNEKLFF. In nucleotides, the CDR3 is TGTGCCAGCAGCTTGGGGACAGATGCAACTAATGAAAAACTGTTTTTT.

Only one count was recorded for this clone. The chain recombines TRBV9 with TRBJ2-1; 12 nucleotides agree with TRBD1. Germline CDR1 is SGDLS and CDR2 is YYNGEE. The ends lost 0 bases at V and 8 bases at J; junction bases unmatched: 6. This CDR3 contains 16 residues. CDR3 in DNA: TGTGCCAGCAGCGTAGTCGGGACAGGGGGCTTCGATGAGCAGTTCTTC. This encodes CASSVVGTGGFDEQFF.

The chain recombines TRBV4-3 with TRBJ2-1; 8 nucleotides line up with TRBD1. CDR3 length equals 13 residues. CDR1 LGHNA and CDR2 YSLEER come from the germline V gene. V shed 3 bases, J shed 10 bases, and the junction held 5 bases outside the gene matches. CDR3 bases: TGCGCCAGCAGCCAGAGACAGGGGCTGGAGCAGTTCTTC. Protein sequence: CASSQRQGLEQFF.

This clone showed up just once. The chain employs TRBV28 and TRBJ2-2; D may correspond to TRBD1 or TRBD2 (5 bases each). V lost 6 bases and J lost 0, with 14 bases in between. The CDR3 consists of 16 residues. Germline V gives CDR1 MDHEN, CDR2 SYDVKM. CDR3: CASRLEGRANTGELFF. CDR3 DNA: TGTGCCAGCAGATTAGAGGGGAGAGCGAACACCGGGGAGCTGTTTTTT.

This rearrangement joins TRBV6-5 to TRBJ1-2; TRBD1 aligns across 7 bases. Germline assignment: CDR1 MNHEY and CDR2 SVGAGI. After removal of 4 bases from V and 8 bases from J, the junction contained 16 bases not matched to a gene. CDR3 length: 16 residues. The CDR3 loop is CASSSLSSGTAHGYTF. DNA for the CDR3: TGTGCCAGCAGTTCCCTCTCGTCCGGGACAGCCCACGGCTACACCTTC.

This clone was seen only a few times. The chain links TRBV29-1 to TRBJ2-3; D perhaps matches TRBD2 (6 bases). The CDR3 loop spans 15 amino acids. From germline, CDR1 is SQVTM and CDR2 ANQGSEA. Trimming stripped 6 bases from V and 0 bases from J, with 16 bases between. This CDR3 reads CSVDILATSTDTQYF. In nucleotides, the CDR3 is TGCAGCGTCGATATACTAGCTACTAGCACAGATACGCAGTATTTT.

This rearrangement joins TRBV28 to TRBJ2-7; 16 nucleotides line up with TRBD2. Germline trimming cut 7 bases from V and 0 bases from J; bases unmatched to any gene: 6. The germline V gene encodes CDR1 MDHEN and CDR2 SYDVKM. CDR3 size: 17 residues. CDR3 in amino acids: CASTPGLAGGSSYEQYF. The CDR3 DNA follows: TGTGCCAGCACCCCGGGACTAGCGGGAGGGTCCTCCTACGAGCAGTACTTC.

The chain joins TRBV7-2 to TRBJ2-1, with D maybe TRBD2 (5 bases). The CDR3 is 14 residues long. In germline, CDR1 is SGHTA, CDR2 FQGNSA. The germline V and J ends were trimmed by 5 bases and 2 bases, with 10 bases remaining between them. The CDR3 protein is CASSEWTPYNEQFF. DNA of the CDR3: TGTGCCAGCAGCGAATGGACTCCCTACAATGAGCAGTTCTTC.

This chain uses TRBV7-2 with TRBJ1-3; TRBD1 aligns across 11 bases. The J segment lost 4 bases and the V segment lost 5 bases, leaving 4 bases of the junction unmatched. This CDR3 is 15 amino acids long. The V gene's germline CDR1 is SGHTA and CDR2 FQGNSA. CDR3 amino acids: CASSQGQGVGNTIYF. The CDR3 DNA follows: TGTGCCAGCAGCCAGGGACAGGGGGTGGGAAACACCATATATTTT.

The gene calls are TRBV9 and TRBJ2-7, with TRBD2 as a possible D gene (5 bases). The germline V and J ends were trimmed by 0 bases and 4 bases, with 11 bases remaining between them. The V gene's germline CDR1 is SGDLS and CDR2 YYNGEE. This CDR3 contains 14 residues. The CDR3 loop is CASSVVFSEYEQYF. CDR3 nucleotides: TGTGCCAGCAGCGTAGTTTTTAGCGAATACGAGCAGTACTTC.